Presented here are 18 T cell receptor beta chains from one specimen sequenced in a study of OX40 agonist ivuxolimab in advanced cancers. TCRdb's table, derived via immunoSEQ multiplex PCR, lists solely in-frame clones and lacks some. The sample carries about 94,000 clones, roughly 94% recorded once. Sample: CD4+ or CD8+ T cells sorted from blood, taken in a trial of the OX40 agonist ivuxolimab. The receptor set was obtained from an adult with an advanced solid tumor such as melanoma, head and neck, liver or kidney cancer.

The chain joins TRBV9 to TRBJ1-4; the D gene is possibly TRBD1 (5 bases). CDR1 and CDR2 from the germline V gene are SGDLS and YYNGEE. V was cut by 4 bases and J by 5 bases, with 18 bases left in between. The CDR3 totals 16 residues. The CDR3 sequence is CASSLGVTDGNEKLFF. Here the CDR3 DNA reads TGTGCCAGCAGCTTAGGGGTAACGGACGGGAATGAAAAACTGTTTTTT.

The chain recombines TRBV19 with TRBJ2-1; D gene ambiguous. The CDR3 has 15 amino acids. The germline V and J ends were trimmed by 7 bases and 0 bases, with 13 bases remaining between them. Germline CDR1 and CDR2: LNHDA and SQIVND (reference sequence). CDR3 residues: CASTPSPSSYNEQFF. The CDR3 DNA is TGTGCCAGTACCCCCTCACCGAGCTCCTACAATGAGCAGTTCTTC. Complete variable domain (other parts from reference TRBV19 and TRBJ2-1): DGGITQSPKYLFRKEGQNVTLSCEQNLNHDAMYWYRQDPGQGLRLIYYSQIVNDFQKGDIAEGYSVSREKKESFPLTVTSAQKNPTAFYLCASTPSPSSYNEQFFGPGTRLTVL.

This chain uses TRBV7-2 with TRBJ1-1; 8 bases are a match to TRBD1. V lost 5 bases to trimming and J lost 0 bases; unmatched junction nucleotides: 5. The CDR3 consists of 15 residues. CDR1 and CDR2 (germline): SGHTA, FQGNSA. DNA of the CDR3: TGTGCCAGCAGCCCGACAGGGGCAATGAACACTGAAGCTTTCTTT. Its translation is CASSPTGAMNTEAFF.

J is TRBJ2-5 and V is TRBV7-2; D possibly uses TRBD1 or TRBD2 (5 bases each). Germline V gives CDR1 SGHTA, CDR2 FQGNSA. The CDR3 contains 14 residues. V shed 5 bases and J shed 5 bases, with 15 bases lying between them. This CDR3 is CASSGGTLQETQYF. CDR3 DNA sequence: TGTGCCAGCAGCGGGGGAACGTTGCAGGAGACCCAGTACTTC.

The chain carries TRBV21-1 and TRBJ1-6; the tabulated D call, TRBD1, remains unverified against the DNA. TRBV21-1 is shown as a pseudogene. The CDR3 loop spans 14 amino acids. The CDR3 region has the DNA TGTGCCAGCAGCTCTACAGGGATTTATTCACCCCTCCACTTT. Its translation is CASSSTGIYSPLHF.

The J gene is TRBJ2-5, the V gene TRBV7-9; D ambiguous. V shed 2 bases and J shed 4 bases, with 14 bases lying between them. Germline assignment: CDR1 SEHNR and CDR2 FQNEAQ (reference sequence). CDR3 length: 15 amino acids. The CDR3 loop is CASSLLMGATETQYF. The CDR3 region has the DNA TGTGCCAGCAGCTTATTGATGGGCGCCACAGAGACCCAGTACTTC.

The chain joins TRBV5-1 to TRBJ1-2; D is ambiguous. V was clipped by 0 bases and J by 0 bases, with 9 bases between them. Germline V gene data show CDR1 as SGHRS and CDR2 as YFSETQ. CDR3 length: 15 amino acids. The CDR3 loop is CASSLEDGSNYGYTF. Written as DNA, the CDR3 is TGCGCCAGCAGCTTGGAAGACGGTTCTAACTATGGCTACACCTTC.

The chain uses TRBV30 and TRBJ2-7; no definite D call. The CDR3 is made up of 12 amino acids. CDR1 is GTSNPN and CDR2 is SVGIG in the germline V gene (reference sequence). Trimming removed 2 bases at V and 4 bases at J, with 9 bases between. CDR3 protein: CAWSLDWYEQYF. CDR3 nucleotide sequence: TGTGCCTGGAGTCTCGACTGGTACGAGCAGTACTTC.

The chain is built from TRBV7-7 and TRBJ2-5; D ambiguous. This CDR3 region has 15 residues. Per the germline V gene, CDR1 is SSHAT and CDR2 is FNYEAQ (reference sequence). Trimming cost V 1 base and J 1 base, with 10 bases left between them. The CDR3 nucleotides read TGTGCCAGCAGCTTAGGAACAGTGGCCCAAGAGACCCAGTACTTC. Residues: CASSLGTVAQETQYF.

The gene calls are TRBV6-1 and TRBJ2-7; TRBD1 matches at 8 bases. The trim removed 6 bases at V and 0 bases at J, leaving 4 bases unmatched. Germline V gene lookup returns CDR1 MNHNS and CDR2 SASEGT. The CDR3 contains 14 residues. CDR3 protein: CASRTGAFSYEQYF. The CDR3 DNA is TGTGCCAGCAGGACAGGGGCTTTCTCCTACGAGCAGTACTTC.

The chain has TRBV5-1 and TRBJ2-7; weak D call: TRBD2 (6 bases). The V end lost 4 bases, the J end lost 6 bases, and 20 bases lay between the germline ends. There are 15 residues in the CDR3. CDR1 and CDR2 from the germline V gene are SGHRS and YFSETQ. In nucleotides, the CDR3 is TGCGCCAGCAGCCTTTACGGGAGTCAGCTCAGCGAGCAGTACTTC. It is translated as CASSLYGSQLSEQYF.

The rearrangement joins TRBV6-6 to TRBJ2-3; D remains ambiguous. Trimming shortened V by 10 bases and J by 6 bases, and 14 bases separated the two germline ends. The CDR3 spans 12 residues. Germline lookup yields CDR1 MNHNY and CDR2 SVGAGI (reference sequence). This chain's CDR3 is CATGLTWDTQYF. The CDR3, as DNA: TGTGCCACCGGGTTGACGTGGGATACGCAGTATTTT.

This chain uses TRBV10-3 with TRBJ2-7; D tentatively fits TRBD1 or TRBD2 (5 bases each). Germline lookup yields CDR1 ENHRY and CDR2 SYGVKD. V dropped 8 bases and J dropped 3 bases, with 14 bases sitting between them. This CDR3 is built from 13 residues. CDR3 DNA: TGTGCCATCGGGCCTTGGGACGGCTACGAGCAGTACTTC. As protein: CAIGPWDGYEQYF.

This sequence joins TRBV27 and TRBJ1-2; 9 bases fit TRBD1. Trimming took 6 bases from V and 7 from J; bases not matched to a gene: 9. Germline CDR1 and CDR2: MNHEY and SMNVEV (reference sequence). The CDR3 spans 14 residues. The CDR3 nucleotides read TGTGCCAGCAGCACCTGGACAGGGGAGGTTGGCTACACCTTC. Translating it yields CASSTWTGEVGYTF.

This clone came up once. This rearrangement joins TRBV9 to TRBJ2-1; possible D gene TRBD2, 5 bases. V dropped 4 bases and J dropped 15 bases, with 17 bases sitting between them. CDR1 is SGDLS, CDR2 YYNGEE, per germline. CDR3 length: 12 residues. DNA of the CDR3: TGTGCCAGCAGCCCAAGCGGAGGTATCCCGTTCTTC. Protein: CASSPSGGIPFF.

The CDR3 loop is CASSIQGLPPDTQYF. In DNA, the CDR3 is TGTGCCAGCAGTATTCAGGGGCTTCCACCAGATACGCAGTATTTT. The V and J genes are TRBV28 and TRBJ2-3, with a tentative D call TRBD1 (6 bases). In germline, CDR1 is MDHEN, CDR2 SYDVKM. Trimming removed 5 bases from V and 4 bases from J, with 16 bases in between. The CDR3 sequence is 15 residues long.

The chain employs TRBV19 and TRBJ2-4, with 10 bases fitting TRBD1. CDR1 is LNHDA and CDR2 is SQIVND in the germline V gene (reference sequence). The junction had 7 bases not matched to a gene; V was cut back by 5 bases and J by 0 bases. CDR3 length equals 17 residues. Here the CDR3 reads CASSAARDRGAKNIQYF. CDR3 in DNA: TGTGCCAGTAGTGCGGCCCGGGACAGGGGAGCCAAAAACATTCAGTACTTC.

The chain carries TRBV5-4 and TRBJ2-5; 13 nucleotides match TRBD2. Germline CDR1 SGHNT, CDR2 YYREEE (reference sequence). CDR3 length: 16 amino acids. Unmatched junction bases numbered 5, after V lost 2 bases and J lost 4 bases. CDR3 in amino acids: CASSFPGLAGIETQYF. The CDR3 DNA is TGTGCCAGCAGCTTCCCGGGACTAGCGGGAATAGAGACCCAGTACTTC. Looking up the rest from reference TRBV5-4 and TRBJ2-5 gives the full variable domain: ETGVTQSPTHLIKTRGQQVTLRCSSQSGHNTVSWYQQALGQGPQFIFQYYREEENGRGNFPPRFSGLQFPNYSSELNVNALELDDSALYLCASSFPGLAGIETQYFGPGTRLLVL.